This record looks at one T cell receptor (beta chain) sequence and its context. CDR3 length equals 14 residues. Germline loops: CDR1 SGHRS, CDR2 YFSETQ. Trimming removed 1 base from V and 8 bases from J, with 12 bases in between. This entry is derived from a study of blood T cell repertoires in COVID-19. Libraries were prepared by immunoSEQ multiplex PCR; TCRdb keeps only in-frame clonotypes and omits some of them. Among around 110,000 clones, roughly 83% were seen once, and the ten largest hold around 2.3%. The origin of this receptor is a man aged 25-40 years with acute or convalescent COVID-19. The sequencing input was peripheral blood. V gene TRBV5-1 combines with J gene TRBJ1-4, with a weak D call TRBD1 (6 bases). The CDR3 region has the DNA TGCGCCAGCAGCTTGTCAGGGGAAAGGGAAAAACTGTTTTTT. It encodes CASSLSGEREKLFF.